This T cell receptor beta chain was retrieved from a study of beta chain features in type 1 diabetes. General observations from the study: Shorter TCRB CDR3s, moderately but significantly so, were found in Type 1 diabetes patients in all four CD4+ subsets. Patients and controls would share equally any PCR tilt toward shorter templates.

This CDR3 comprises 12 residues. Trimming removed 2 bases from V and 5 bases from J, with 7 bases in between. From germline, CDR1 is SGHDT and CDR2 YYEEEE. As for this clone: The target antigen is unknown.

In total, each donor contributed a single heparinised blood draw that averaged around 100 mL. Isolation of CD4+ naive, central memory, regulatory and stem cell-like memory cells was achieved by sorting via CD45RO/CCR7/CD25/CD127/CD95/CD27. All of the isolated RNA was reverse transcribed, so expressed TCRB transcripts were sequenced. Generated by immunoSEQ multiplex PCR, the TCRdb table keeps only in-frame clones and is missing some. In the table there are 400,000 to 450,000 clones, roughly 13% of which are singletons. Input material: naive CD4+ T cells from blood. This receptor was taken from a man aged 25 to 40 in good health. The V gene is TRBV5-6, the J gene TRBJ1-2; D is undetermined. CDR3 residues: CASSFDSYGYTF. The CDR3 DNA sequence: TGTGCCAGCAGCTTCGACTCTTATGGCTACACCTTC.